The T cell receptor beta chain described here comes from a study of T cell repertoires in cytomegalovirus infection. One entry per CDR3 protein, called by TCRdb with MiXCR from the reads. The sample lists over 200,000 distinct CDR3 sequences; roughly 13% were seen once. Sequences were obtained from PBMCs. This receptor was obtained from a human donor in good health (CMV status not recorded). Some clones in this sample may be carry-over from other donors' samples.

CDR3 amino acids: CASRGVGPRATNEKLFF. CDR3 nucleotides: TGTGCCAGCAGAGGCGTCGGGCCAAGGGCTACTAATGAAAAACTGTTTTTT. The chain uses TRBV12-3 or TRBV12-4 and TRBJ1-4; D not resolved. Between the trimmed V and J ends, which lost 6 bases and 2 bases, there was a span of 19 bases. This CDR3 spans 17 amino acids.